The source of this TCR beta chain is a study of shared clonotypes between healthy human individuals. The table came from immunoSEQ multiplex PCR; TCRdb's copy has only in-frame clones and leaves some out. The sample lists approximately 980,000 clones, roughly 72% occurring once. The CDR3 contains 13 residues. Trimming removed 2 bases at V and 7 bases at J, with 12 bases between. Germline V gene data show CDR1 as MNHEY and CDR2 as SMNVEV (reference sequence). Overall study findings and caveats: Memory subsets generally showed lower estimated richness than naive subsets.

Participating donors were healthy, HIV-negative adults free of recent acute infections or vaccinations. As to this clone: Its specificity is unknown.

The gene calls are TRBV27 and TRBJ2-7; D is possibly TRBD1 (5 bases). The sample consisted of memory CD4+ T cells sorted from blood. Subset specified: CD45RA-negative fraction. The TCR was taken from a man in his late teens or twenties in good health. The CDR3 DNA reads TGTGCCAGCAGTTTAGGGGCCAGCTGGGAGCAGTACTTC. Amino acids: CASSLGASWEQYF.